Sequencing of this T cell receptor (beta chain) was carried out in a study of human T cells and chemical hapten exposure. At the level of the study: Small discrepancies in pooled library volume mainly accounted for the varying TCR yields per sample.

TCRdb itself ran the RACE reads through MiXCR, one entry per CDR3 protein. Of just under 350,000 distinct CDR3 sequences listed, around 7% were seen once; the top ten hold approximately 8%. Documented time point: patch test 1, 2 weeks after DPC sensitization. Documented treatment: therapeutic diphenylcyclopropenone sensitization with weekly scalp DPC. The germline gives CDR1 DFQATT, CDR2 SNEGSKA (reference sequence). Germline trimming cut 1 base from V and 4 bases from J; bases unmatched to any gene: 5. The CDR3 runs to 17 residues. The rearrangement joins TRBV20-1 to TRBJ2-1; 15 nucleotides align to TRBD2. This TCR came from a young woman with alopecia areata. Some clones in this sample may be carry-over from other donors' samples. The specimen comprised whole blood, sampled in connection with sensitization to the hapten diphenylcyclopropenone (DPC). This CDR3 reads CSARGTSGGGWYNEQFF. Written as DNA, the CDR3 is TGCAGTGCTAGAGGGACTAGCGGGGGGGGTTGGTACAATGAGCAGTTCTTC.